This T cell receptor (beta chain) was observed in a study of shared clonotypes between healthy human individuals. A word on this clone: The antigen remains undetermined.

Clones were sequenced by immunoSEQ multiplex PCR, and TCRdb holds only the in-frame ones, with some missing. The table has some 2,000,000 clones, 95% seen once. Notes on the study in general: Approximately 5% was the fraction of naive CD4 clonotypes found shared across a few donors.

Recent acute infections and vaccinations were absent in the healthy HIV-negative adult donors. CDR1 is MNHNS and CDR2 is SASEGT in the germline V gene. Trimming took 1 base from V and 2 from J, leaving 6 bases between them. CDR3 length: 14 residues. This clonotype was sampled from a man between 18 and 29 years old in good health. The sample comprised naive CD4+ T cells sorted from blood. As to subset: CD45RA+ positively selected. The chain carries TRBV6-1 and TRBJ2-1; no clear D. The CDR3 region is CASSEGGPYNEQFF. CDR3 sequence (DNA): TGTGCCAGCAGTGAAGGGGGTCCCTACAATGAGCAGTTCTTC.